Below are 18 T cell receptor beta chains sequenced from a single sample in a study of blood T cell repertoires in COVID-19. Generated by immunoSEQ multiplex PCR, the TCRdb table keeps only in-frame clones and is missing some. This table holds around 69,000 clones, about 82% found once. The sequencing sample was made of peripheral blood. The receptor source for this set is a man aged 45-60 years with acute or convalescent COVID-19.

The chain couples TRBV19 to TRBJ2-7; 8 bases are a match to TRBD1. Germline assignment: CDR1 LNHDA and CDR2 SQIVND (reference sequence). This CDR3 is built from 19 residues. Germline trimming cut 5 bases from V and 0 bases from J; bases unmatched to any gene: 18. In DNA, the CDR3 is TGTGCCAGTAGTGGCCCTGACAGGGGCCGCCGCGGAAGCTCCTACGAGCAGTACTTC. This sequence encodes CASSGPDRGRRGSSYEQYF.

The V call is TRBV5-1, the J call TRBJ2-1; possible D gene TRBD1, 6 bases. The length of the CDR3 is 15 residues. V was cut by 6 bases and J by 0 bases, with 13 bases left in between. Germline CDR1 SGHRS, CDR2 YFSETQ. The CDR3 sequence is CASTKTGFSYNEQFF. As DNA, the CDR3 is TGCGCCAGCACTAAAACAGGGTTCTCCTACAATGAGCAGTTCTTC. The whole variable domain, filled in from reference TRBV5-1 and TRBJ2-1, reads KAGVTQTPRYLIKTRGQQVTLSCSPISGHRSVSWYQQTPGQGLQFLFEYFSETQRNKGNFPGRFSGRQFSNSRSEMNVSTLELGDSALYLCASTKTGFSYNEQFFGPGTRLTVL.

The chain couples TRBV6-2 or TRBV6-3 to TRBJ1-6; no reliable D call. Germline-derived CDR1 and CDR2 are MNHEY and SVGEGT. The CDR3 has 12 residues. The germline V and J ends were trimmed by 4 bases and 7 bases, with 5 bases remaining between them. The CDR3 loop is CASSLFNSPLHF. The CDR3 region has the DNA TGTGCCAGCAGTTTATTCAATTCACCCCTCCACTTT.

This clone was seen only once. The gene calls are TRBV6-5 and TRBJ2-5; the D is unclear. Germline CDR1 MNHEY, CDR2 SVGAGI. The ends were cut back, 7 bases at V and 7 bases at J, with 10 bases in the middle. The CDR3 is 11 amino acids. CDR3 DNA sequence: TGTGCCAGCACCTCTTTATTGACCCAGTACTTC. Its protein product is CASTSLLTQYF.

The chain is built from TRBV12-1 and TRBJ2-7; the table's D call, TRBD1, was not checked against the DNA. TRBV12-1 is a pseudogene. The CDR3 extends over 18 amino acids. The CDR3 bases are TGTGCCAGCAGCTTTCGGGGCGGACAGGGACTAAGCTCCTACGAGCAGTACGTC. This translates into CASSFRGGQGLSSYEQYV.

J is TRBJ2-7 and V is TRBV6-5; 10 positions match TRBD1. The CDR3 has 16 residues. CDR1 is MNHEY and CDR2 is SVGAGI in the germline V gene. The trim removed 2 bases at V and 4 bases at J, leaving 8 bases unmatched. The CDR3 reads CASSYNRQGAMYEQYF. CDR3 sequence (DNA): TGTGCCAGCAGTTACAATAGACAGGGGGCAATGTACGAGCAGTACTTC.

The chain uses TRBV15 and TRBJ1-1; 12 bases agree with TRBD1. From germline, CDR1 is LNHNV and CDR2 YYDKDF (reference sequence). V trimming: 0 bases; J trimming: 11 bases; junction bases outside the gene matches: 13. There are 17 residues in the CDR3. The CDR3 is CATSRDQYGTGGARAFF. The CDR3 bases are TGTGCCACCAGCAGAGATCAATACGGGACAGGGGGCGCGAGGGCTTTCTTT.

The DNA for the CDR3 is TGTGCCAGCGTGGCGGGGAACACTGAAGCTTTCTTT. Protein: CASVAGNTEAFF. V and J are TRBV2 and TRBJ1-1; D ambiguous. Trimming left V 8 bases short and J 1 base short, with 8 bases between. The CDR3 is 12 residues long. Looked up from germline, CDR1 is SNHLY and CDR2 is FYNNEI.

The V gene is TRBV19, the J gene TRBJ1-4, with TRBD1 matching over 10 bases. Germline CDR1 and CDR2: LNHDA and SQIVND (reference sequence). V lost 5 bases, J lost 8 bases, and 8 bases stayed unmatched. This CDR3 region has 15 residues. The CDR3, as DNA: TGTGCCAGTAGTTATTTCGGACAGGGGGGCGAAAAACTGTTTTTT. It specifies CASSYFGQGGEKLFF.

The CDR3 DNA reads TGTGCCAGCAGCCAAGATTTGGGCAACACAGATACGCAGTATTTT. Translated, it gives CASSQDLGNTDTQYF. The V call is TRBV3-1 (or the pseudogene TRBV3-2), the J call TRBJ2-3; no firm D call. Germline values: CDR1 LGHDT, CDR2 YNNKEL (reference sequence). This CDR3 is 15 amino acids long. V gave up 0 bases and J gave up 2 bases, with 9 bases separating them.

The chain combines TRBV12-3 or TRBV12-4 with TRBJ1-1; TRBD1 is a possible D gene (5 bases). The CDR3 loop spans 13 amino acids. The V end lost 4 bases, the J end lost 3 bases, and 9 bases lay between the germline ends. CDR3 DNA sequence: TGTGCCAGCAGTTACCAGGGCGACACTGAAGCTTTCTTT. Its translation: CASSYQGDTEAFF.

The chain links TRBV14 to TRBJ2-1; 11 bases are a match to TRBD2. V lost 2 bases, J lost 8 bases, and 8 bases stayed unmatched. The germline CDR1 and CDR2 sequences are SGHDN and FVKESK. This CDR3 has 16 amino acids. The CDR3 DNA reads TGTGCCAGCAGCCAATTGACTAGCGGGGTGACAGATGAGCAGTTCTTC. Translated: CASSQLTSGVTDEQFF.

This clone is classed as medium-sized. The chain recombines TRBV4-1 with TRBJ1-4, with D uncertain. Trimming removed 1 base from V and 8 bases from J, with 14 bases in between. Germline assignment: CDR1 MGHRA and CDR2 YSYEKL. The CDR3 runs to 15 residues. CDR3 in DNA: TGCGCCAGCAGCCAAGGATCAGGAGGCGCAGAAAAACTGTTTTTT. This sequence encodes CASSQGSGGAEKLFF.

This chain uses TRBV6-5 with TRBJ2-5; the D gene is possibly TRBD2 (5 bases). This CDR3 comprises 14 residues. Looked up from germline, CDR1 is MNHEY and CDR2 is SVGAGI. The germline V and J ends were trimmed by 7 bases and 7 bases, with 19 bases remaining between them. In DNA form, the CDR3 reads TGTGCCAGCATTCCCAGCGGCAGGCACGGGACCCAGTACTTC. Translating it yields CASIPSGRHGTQYF.

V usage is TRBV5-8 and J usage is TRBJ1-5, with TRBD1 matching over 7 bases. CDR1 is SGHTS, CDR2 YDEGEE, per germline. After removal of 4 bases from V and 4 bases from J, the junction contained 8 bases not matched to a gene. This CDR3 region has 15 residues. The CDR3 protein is CASSADDRDNQPQHF. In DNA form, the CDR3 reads TGTGCCAGCAGCGCGGATGACAGGGATAATCAGCCCCAGCATTTT.

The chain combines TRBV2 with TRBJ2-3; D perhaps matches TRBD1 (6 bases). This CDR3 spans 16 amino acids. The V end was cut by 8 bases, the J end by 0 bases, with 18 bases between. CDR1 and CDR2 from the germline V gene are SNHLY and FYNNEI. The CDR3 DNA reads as TGTGCCAGCGCCATGTCGAGGGGGTGGAGCACAGATACGCAGTATTTT. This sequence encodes CASAMSRGWSTDTQYF.

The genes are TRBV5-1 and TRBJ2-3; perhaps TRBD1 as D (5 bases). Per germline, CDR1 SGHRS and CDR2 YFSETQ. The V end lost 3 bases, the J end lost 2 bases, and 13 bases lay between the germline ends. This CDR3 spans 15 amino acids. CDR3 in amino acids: CASSYLGQDTDTQYF. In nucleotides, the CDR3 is TGCGCCAGCAGCTACCTCGGACAAGACACAGATACGCAGTATTTT.

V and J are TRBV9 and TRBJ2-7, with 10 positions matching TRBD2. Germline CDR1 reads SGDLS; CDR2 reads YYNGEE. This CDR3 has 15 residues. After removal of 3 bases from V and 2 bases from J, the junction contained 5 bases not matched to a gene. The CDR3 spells CASSARTSGTYEQYF. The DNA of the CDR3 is TGTGCCAGCAGCGCCAGGACTAGCGGAACCTACGAGCAGTACTTC.